The 28 T cell receptor beta chains below were found in one sample sequenced in a study of blood T cell repertoires in COVID-19. Assay: immunoSEQ multiplex PCR; the TCRdb copy retains only in-frame clones and omits some. This sample has roughly 180,000 clones, with roughly 86% found just once. Sequenced: PBMCs or T cells enriched from blood (not recorded which). The receptors were gathered from a woman in her 30s who had recovered from COVID-19.

The chain has TRBV18 and TRBJ1-3, with D possibly TRBD1 on 5 matching bases. This CDR3 spans 15 amino acids. V was trimmed by 3 bases and J by 0 bases, leaving 9 bases between them. The V gene's germline CDR1 is KGHSH and CDR2 LQKENI. The CDR3 loop reads CASSPQGDSGNTIYF. The CDR3 coding sequence is TGTGCCAGCTCACCTCAAGGGGACTCTGGAAACACCATATATTTT. Combining the CDR3 with reference TRBV18 and TRBJ1-3 gives the whole variable domain NAGVMQNPRHLVRRRGQEARLRCSPMKGHSHVYWYRQLPEEGLKFMVYLQKENIIDESGMPKERFSAEFPKEGPSILRIQQVVRGDSAAYFCASSPQGDSGNTIYFGEGSWLTVV.

The V gene is TRBV20-1, the J gene TRBJ1-2; no reliable D call. Looked up from germline, CDR1 is DFQATT and CDR2 is SNEGSKA (reference sequence). The CDR3 has 10 amino acids. CDR3 bases: TGCAGAATAGGGAGGGATGGCTACACCTTC. Protein: CRIGRDGYTF.

The chain combines TRBV6-5 with TRBJ2-7; TRBD1 is a possible D gene (6 bases). Deletions cut 7 bases from V and 4 bases from J, with 8 bases between. The CDR3 loop spans 11 amino acids. CDR1 and CDR2 (germline): MNHEY, SVGAGI. DNA for the CDR3: TGTGCCAGCACCAGGGGTTACGAGCAGTACTTC. It translates to CASTRGYEQYF.

This chain connects TRBV10-3 to TRBJ2-7, with 7 bases lining up with TRBD2. Germline V gives CDR1 ENHRY, CDR2 SYGVKD. V gave up 11 bases and J gave up 4 bases; unmatched junction bases: 11. This CDR3 has 13 amino acids. CDR3 loop: CAAKTGLKYEQYF. The DNA of the CDR3 is TGTGCCGCGAAAACGGGACTAAAATACGAGCAGTACTTC.

This clone was counted only a few times. J is TRBJ2-1 and V is TRBV19, with 13 bases identical to TRBD2. V trimming: 5 bases; J trimming: 3 bases; junction bases outside the gene matches: 7. In germline, CDR1 is LNHDA, CDR2 SQIVND (reference sequence). CDR3 length: 17 amino acids. For the CDR3, the DNA is TGTGCCAGTAGTTCTGGACTAGCGGGAGAATACTACAATGAGCAGTTCTTC. Translating gives CASSSGLAGEYYNEQFF.

The chain recombines TRBV15 with TRBJ1-3; the match to TRBD1 covers 11 bases. Per the germline V gene, CDR1 is LNHNV and CDR2 is YYDKDF (reference sequence). This CDR3 is built from 15 residues. V dropped 5 bases and J dropped 3; count of bases not matched to a gene: 3. The CDR3 loop is CATSWGQGDGNTIYF. The CDR3 coding sequence is TGTGCCACCAGCTGGGGACAGGGGGATGGAAACACCATATATTTT.

The gene calls are TRBV5-4 and TRBJ2-3; 11 bases map to TRBD2. Germline loops: CDR1 SGHNT, CDR2 YYREEE (reference sequence). The CDR3 loop spans 17 amino acids. J lost 0 bases, V lost 4 bases, and 7 bases had no gene match. The CDR3 loop reads CASSNRLAGTSTDTQYF. In nucleotides, the CDR3 is TGTGCCAGCAGCAACAGACTAGCGGGAACTAGCACAGATACGCAGTATTTT.

The chain has TRBV5-6 and TRBJ1-4; a weak D match, TRBD1 (6 bases). The CDR3 loop spans 15 amino acids. Trimming cost V 2 bases and J 10 bases, with 18 bases left between them. Germline values: CDR1 SGHDT, CDR2 YYEEEE. CDR3 nucleotides: TGTGCCAGCAGCTTCGACGGACAGCCATCGTCAAAACTGTTTTTT. It encodes CASSFDGQPSSKLFF. Together with reference TRBV5-6 and TRBJ1-4, the CDR3 gives the full variable domain: DAGVTQSPTHLIKTRGQQVTLRCSPKSGHDTVSWYQQALGQGPQFIFQYYEEEERQRGNFPDRFSGHQFPNYSSELNVNALLLGDSALYLCASSFDGQPSSKLFFGSGTQLSVL.

The chain employs TRBV6-5 and TRBJ1-1; D is ambiguous. Germline CDR1 is MNHEY and CDR2 is SVGAGI. The CDR3 is made up of 14 amino acids. Deletions cut 2 bases from V and 4 bases from J, with 11 bases between. This CDR3 reads CASSYAAWSTEAFF. In DNA form, the CDR3 reads TGTGCCAGCAGTTACGCCGCGTGGAGCACTGAAGCTTTCTTT.

This chain uses TRBV3-1 (or the pseudogene TRBV3-2) with TRBJ2-1; tentative D call: TRBD2 (6 bases). Germline-derived CDR1 and CDR2 are LGHDT and YNNKEL (reference sequence). CDR3 length equals 18 residues. V was trimmed by 1 base and J by 6 bases, leaving 22 bases between them. DNA for the CDR3: TGTGCCAGCAGCCAAGGGTCTGGGGGAGCGGGTCGGCGCAATGAGCAGTTCTTC. It translates to CASSQGSGGAGRRNEQFF.

Remarks on this clone: Germline is not matched at one junction end, which may reflect a read error. The chain carries TRBV12-3 or TRBV12-4 and TRBJ2-5; 8 positions match TRBD1. The CDR3 is 13 amino acids. The CDR3 DNA follows: TGTGCCAGCAGTTTACCCCCCTCGGGACAGGCTGACTTC. Translation gives CASSLPPSGQADF.

This sequence joins TRBV28 and TRBJ1-4; tentative D call: TRBD1 (5 bases). The CDR3 loop spans 15 amino acids. The V end lost 4 bases, the J end lost 0 bases, and 9 bases lay between the germline ends. Germline V gene lookup returns CDR1 MDHEN and CDR2 SYDVKM. CDR3 protein: CASSSRGATNEKLFF. The CDR3 region has the DNA TGTGCCAGCAGTTCAAGGGGTGCAACTAATGAAAAACTGTTTTTT. Full variable domain (rest looked up from reference TRBV28 and TRBJ1-4): DVKVTQSSRYLVKRTGEKVFLECVQDMDHENMFWYRQDPGLGLRLIYFSYDVKMKEKGDIPEGYSVSREKKERFSLILESASTNQTSMYLCASSSRGATNEKLFFGSGTQLSVL.

V gene TRBV5-6 combines with J gene TRBJ2-2; TRBD2 matches at 9 bases. Germline CDR1 is SGHDT and CDR2 is YYEEEE. The CDR3 extends over 17 amino acids. Losses at the gene ends were 4 bases for V and 6 bases for J; bases not matched to a gene: 13. CDR3 protein: CASSPEVLAGTSGELFF. The CDR3 coding sequence is TGTGCCAGCAGCCCTGAGGTCCTAGCGGGAACATCCGGGGAGCTGTTTTTT.

This chain uses TRBV5-1 with TRBJ2-1, with D perhaps matching TRBD1 (6 bases). Trimming took off 2 bases at V and 6 bases at J, with 15 bases between the two ends. Per the germline V gene, CDR1 is SGHRS and CDR2 is YFSETQ. The CDR3 is 15 amino acids. CDR3 residues: CASSFTGSPLNEQFF. CDR3 in DNA: TGCGCCAGCAGCTTTACAGGGTCCCCCCTCAATGAGCAGTTCTTC. The whole variable domain, remainder taken from reference TRBV5-1 and TRBJ2-1, is KAGVTQTPRYLIKTRGQQVTLSCSPISGHRSVSWYQQTPGQGLQFLFEYFSETQRNKGNFPGRFSGRQFSNSRSEMNVSTLELGDSALYLCASSFTGSPLNEQFFGPGTRLTVL.

This sequence joins TRBV5-5 and TRBJ1-2; TRBD1 matches 8 bases. The germline gives CDR1 SGHKS, CDR2 YYEKEE (reference sequence). The V and J ends lost 4 bases and 2 bases, in that order; junction bases with no gene match: 7. The CDR3 runs to 15 residues. CDR3 nucleotide sequence: TGTGCCAGCAGCCCCTCAGACAGGGGAAACTATGGCTACACCTTC. The encoded protein is CASSPSDRGNYGYTF.

The rearrangement links TRBV15 to TRBJ2-1; D is ambiguous. V dropped 3 bases and J dropped 0 bases, with 9 bases sitting between them. This CDR3 contains 15 residues. The germline V gene encodes CDR1 LNHNV and CDR2 YYDKDF (reference sequence). The CDR3 nucleotides read TGTGCCACCAGCAGTACCTCAGTCTCCTACAATGAGCAGTTCTTC. As protein: CATSSTSVSYNEQFF.

The chain combines TRBV5-1 with TRBJ1-2; TRBD1 matches at 9 bases. Germline trimming cut 4 bases from V and 8 bases from J; bases unmatched to any gene: 6. This CDR3 is 13 amino acids long. CDR1 is SGHRS, CDR2 YFSETQ, per germline. The CDR3 DNA follows: TGCGCCAGCAGCGAAACAGGGGGCACGGGCTACACCTTC. It yields the protein CASSETGGTGYTF.

The chain recombines TRBV11-3 with TRBJ2-1; 10 bases map to TRBD2. Germline CDR1 SGHNT, CDR2 YENEEA. The CDR3 totals 15 residues. V dropped 3 bases and J dropped 11; count of bases not matched to a gene: 10. The CDR3 bases are TGTGCCAGCAGCTTCACACTAGCGGGGCCGGGGAAGCAGTTCTTC. This translates into CASSFTLAGPGKQFF.

This clone was detected a few times. The V and J genes are TRBV4-1 and TRBJ2-7; 7 positions match TRBD2. J lost 3 bases, V lost 3 bases, and 8 bases had no gene match. CDR1 is MGHRA, CDR2 YSYEKL, per germline. The CDR3 is 15 amino acids. CDR3 amino acids: CASSHRESGVYEQYF. CDR3 in DNA: TGCGCCAGCAGCCACCGGGAAAGCGGGGTCTACGAGCAGTACTTC.

The rearrangement joins TRBV28 to TRBJ1-2; possibly TRBD1 for D (5 bases). The V gene's germline CDR1 is MDHEN and CDR2 SYDVKM. Trimming left V 7 bases short and J 3 bases short, with 9 bases between. The CDR3 is made up of 12 amino acids. Here the CDR3 reads CASNSGYYGYTF. The CDR3 region has the DNA TGTGCCAGCAACTCAGGGTACTATGGCTACACCTTC.

Concerning this clone: The junction and the germline gene differ at one end; a read error may be behind it. The chain carries TRBV15 and TRBJ2-7; 7 bases are shared with TRBD2. Germline CDR1 and CDR2: LNHNV and YYDKDF (reference sequence). This CDR3 contains 13 residues. CDR3 sequence (DNA): TGTGCCACCAGCAGAGATAGGCTAGCGGAGGTCAACTTC. Its protein is CATSRDRLAEVNF. Looking up the rest from reference TRBV15 and TRBJ2-7 gives the full variable domain: DAMVIQNPRYQVTQFGKPVTLSCSQTLNHNVMYWYQQKSSQAPKLLFHYYDKDFNNEADTPDNFQSRRPNTSFCFLDIRSPGLGDTAMYLCATSRDRLAEVNFGPGTRLTVT.

The rearrangement joins TRBV5-1 to TRBJ2-3; 9 bases fit TRBD1. The germline gives CDR1 SGHRS, CDR2 YFSETQ. V was pared by 0 bases and J by 6 bases, with 14 bases of the junction left unmatched. The CDR3 contains 18 residues. This CDR3 reads CASSLDNRGRVVRDTQYF. The CDR3 DNA reads TGCGCCAGCAGCTTGGACAACAGGGGGCGGGTAGTGAGGGATACGCAGTATTTT. The full variable domain, its missing parts supplied by reference TRBV5-1 and TRBJ2-3, is KAGVTQTPRYLIKTRGQQVTLSCSPISGHRSVSWYQQTPGQGLQFLFEYFSETQRNKGNFPGRFSGRQFSNSRSEMNVSTLELGDSALYLCASSLDNRGRVVRDTQYFGPGTRLTVL.

This clone was recorded only once. The J gene is TRBJ1-1, the V gene TRBV5-6; D possibly corresponds to TRBD1 (6 bases). V gave up 2 bases and J gave up 6 bases, with 14 bases separating them. Germline V CDR1 and CDR2: SGHDT, YYEEEE. CDR3 length: 14 amino acids. The CDR3 nucleotides read TGTGCCAGCAGCTTCGCCTGGGGGCTCTCTGAAGCTTTCTTT. Protein: CASSFAWGLSEAFF.

The gene calls are TRBV2 and TRBJ1-6, with 12 positions matching TRBD1. V lost 8 bases, J lost 9 bases, and 2 bases stayed unmatched. Looked up from germline, CDR1 is SNHLY and CDR2 is FYNNEI. The CDR3 consists of 13 residues. DNA for the CDR3: TGTGCCAGCCGGGACAGGGGGCTTTCACCCCTCCACTTT. This codes for CASRDRGLSPLHF.

The chain employs TRBV5-6 and TRBJ1-1; 9 nucleotides align to TRBD1. CDR1 and CDR2 (germline): SGHDT, YYEEEE. J gave up 4 bases and V 3 bases, and 4 bases lay outside the gene matches. This CDR3 contains 14 residues. The CDR3 loop is CASSWGQGVTEAFF. CDR3 nucleotide sequence: TGTGCCAGCAGCTGGGGACAGGGTGTCACTGAAGCTTTCTTT. Filled out from reference TRBV5-6 and TRBJ1-1, the complete variable domain reads DAGVTQSPTHLIKTRGQQVTLRCSPKSGHDTVSWYQQALGQGPQFIFQYYEEEERQRGNFPDRFSGHQFPNYSSELNVNALLLGDSALYLCASSWGQGVTEAFFGQGTRLTVV.

The chain links TRBV11-3 to TRBJ1-5, with 9 bases aligning to TRBD1. V shed 7 bases and J 11 bases; nucleotides not matched to a gene: 12. This CDR3 contains 14 residues. Germline assignment: CDR1 SGHNT and CDR2 YENEEA. CDR3 amino acids: CASNNRDRVTAQHF. The CDR3 DNA sequence: TGTGCCAGCAACAACCGGGACAGGGTAACGGCCCAGCATTTT. Filled out from reference TRBV11-3 and TRBJ1-5, the complete variable domain reads EAGVVQSPRYKIIEKKQPVAFWCNPISGHNTLYWYLQNLGQGPELLIRYENEEAVDDSQLPKDRFSAERLKGVDSTLKIQPAELGDSAVYLCASNNRDRVTAQHFGDGTRLSIL.

This rearrangement joins TRBV5-1 to TRBJ1-1; 8 bases are shared with TRBD1. This CDR3 comprises 14 residues. Germline lookup yields CDR1 SGHRS and CDR2 YFSETQ. V lost 4 bases, J lost 1 base, and 3 bases stayed unmatched. The CDR3 sequence: CASSIGTGNTEAFF. As DNA, the CDR3 is TGCGCCAGCAGCATAGGGACAGGGAACACTGAAGCTTTCTTT.

The CDR3 sequence is CASSLTSGRANTGELFF. The CDR3 nucleotides are TGCGCCAGCAGCCTGACTAGCGGGAGGGCAAACACCGGGGAGCTGTTTTTT. The chain carries TRBV4-1 and TRBJ2-2; 14 nucleotides match TRBD2. Germline V lookup: CDR1 MGHRA, CDR2 YSYEKL. V lost 4 bases to trimming and J lost 2 bases; unmatched junction nucleotides: 3. This CDR3 is 17 amino acids long.